This note documents a single TCR beta chain sequence. The data derive from a study of blood T cell repertoires in COVID-19. Recovered participants had two consecutive negative NP/OP PCR tests, healthcare professional clearance, or symptom resolution. V lost 0 bases and J lost 4, with 16 bases in between. Germline V lookup: CDR1 SGHVS, CDR2 FQNEAQ. The CDR3 is made up of 16 amino acids. Profiled with immunoSEQ multiplex PCR; TCRdb holds only in-frame clones, not every one. The sample shows fewer than 300,000 clones, 86% of them seen only once. The sample taken for sequencing was PBMCs or T cells enriched from blood (not recorded which). The sequence came from a man younger than 30 who had recovered from COVID-19. The chain uses TRBV7-8 and TRBJ2-7; D might be TRBD2 (6 bases). CDR3 sequence (DNA): TGTGCCAGCAGCTTAGCGGGGAGGACTCTTCTATACGAGCAGTACTTC. This sequence encodes CASSLAGRTLLYEQYF.